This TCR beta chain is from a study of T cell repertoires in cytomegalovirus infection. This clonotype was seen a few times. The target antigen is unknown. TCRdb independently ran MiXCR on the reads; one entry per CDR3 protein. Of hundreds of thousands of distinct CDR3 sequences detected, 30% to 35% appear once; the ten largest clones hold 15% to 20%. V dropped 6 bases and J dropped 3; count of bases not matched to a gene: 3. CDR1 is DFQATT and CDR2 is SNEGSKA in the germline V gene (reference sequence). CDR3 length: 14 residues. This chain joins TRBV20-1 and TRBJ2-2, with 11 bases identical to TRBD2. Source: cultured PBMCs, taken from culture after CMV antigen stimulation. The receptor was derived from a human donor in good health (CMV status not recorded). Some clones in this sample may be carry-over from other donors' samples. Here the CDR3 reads CSAKGLADTGELFF. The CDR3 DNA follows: TGCAGTGCCAAGGGACTAGCGGACACCGGGGAGCTGTTTTTT.